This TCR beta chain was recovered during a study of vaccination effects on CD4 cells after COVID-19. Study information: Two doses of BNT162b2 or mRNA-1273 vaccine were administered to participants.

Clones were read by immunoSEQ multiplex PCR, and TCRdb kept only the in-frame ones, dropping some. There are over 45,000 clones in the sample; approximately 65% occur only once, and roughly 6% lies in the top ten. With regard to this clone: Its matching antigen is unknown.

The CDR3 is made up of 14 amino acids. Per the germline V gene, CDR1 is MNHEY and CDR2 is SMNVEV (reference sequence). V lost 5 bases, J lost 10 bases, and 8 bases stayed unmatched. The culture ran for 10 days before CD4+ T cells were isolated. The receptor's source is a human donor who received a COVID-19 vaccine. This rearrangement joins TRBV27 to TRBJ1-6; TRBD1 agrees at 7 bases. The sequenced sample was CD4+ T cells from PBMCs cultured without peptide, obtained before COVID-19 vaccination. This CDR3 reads CASSPQGIRSPLHF. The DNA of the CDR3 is TGTGCCAGCAGTCCACAGGGGATAAGATCACCCCTCCACTTT.